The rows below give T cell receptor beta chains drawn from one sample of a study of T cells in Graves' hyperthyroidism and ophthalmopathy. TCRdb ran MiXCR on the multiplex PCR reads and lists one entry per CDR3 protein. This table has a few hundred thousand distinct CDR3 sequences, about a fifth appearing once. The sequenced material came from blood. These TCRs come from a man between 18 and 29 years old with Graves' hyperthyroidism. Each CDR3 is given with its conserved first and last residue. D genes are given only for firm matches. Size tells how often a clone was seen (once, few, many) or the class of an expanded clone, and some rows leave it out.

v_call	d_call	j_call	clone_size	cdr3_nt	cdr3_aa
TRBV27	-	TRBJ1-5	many	TGTGCCAGCCGTTCCACGGCGGGCAGGTATAGCAATCAGCCCCAGCATTTT	CASRSTAGRYSNQPQHF
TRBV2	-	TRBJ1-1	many	TGTGCCAGCAGTGAAGCGCGAAGGAGAGGTGAAGCTTTCTTT	CASSEARRRGEAFF
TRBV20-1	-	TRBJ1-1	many	TGCAGTGCTAGGGCCCCTAGGGACTTTACGACTGAAGCTTTCTTT	CSARAPRDFTTEAFF
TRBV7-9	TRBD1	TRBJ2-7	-	TGTGCCAGCAGCAAGGCGGGACAGGTTTACGAGCAGTACTTC	CASSKAGQVYEQYF
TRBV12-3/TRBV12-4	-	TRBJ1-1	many	TGTGCCAGCAGCCAGTTGGGATTCCCGGTCATGAACACTGAAGCTTTCTTT	CASSQLGFPVMNTEAFF
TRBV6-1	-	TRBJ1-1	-	TGTGCCAGCAGGGATCGGGCTGAAGCTTTCTTT	CASRDRAEAFF
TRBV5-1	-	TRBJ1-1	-	TGCGCCAGCAGCCACCAGGGGATGAACACTGAAGCTTCCTTT	CASSHQGMNTEASF
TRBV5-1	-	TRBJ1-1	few	TGCGCCAGCAGCTTGGGGTCCTCGGGGGCTGCAGCTTTCTTT	CASSLGSSGAAAFF
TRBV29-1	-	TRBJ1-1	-	TGCAGCGTAATAGGGATGAAGGACACTGAAGCTTTCTTT	CSVIGMKDTEAFF
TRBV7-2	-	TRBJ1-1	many	TGTGCCAGCAGCCCTTGGGTGTTGAACACTGAAGCTTTCTTT	CASSPWVLNTEAFF
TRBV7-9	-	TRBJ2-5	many	TGTGCCAGCAGCTTAGGGTCAGGCGGAGAGACCCAGTACTTC	CASSLGSGGETQYF